One sample yielded the 28 T cell receptor beta chains listed below, sequenced in a study of blood T cell repertoires in COVID-19. Libraries were prepared by immunoSEQ multiplex PCR; TCRdb keeps only in-frame clonotypes and omits some of them. Of some 150,000 clones listed, about 82% were seen once; the top ten hold 8.2%. Sequenced: peripheral blood. The source of these receptors is a woman in her sixties with acute or convalescent COVID-19.

V is TRBV7-3 and J is TRBJ2-7, with a possible D match to TRBD1 (5 bases). The V end was cut by 3 bases, the J end by 5 bases, with 17 bases between. Germline assignment: CDR1 SGHTA and CDR2 FQGTGA. This CDR3 contains 15 residues. CDR3 nucleotide sequence: TGTGCCAGCAGCTTCGGGTTTAGTAGGGGCGACGAGCAGTACTTC. This encodes CASSFGFSRGDEQYF.

The genes are TRBV5-1 and TRBJ1-1; D possibly corresponds to TRBD1 (6 bases). The V end was cut by 4 bases, the J end by 1 base, with 14 bases between. The CDR3 spans 15 residues. Germline V gene sequence: CDR1 SGHRS, CDR2 YFSETQ. Written as DNA, the CDR3 is TGCGCCAGCAGCGCGACCGGGACAACGAACACTGAAGCTTTCTTT. Residues: CASSATGTTNTEAFF.

V is TRBV6-5 and J is TRBJ2-1; D perhaps matches TRBD2 (7 bases). Looked up from germline, CDR1 is MNHEY and CDR2 is SVGAGI. The CDR3 has 15 amino acids. V was clipped by 5 bases and J by 6 bases, with 17 bases between them. The CDR3 protein is CASSRGAGRSNEQFF. The DNA of the CDR3 is TGTGCCAGCAGTCGGGGGGCCGGAAGGTCCAATGAGCAGTTCTTC.

V gene TRBV28 combines with J gene TRBJ2-5; 10 bases are shared with TRBD2. Unmatched junction bases numbered 6, after V lost 3 bases and J lost 5 bases. Germline V CDR1 and CDR2: MDHEN, SYDVKM. This CDR3 contains 15 residues. Here the CDR3 reads CASSLSGGVQETQYF. DNA of the CDR3: TGTGCCAGCAGTTTGAGCGGGGGGGTGCAGGAGACCCAGTACTTC.

The chain recombines TRBV19 with TRBJ2-4, with 7 bases lining up with TRBD1. Germline V lookup: CDR1 LNHDA, CDR2 SQIVND (reference sequence). With 7 bases clipped from V and 2 bases from J, the junction kept 8 bases outside the gene matches. The CDR3 runs to 15 residues. The CDR3 DNA follows: TGTGCCAGTAACAGAGGACAGGCCACCAAAAACATTCAGTACTTC. Translating it yields CASNRGQATKNIQYF.

This chain connects TRBV12-3 or TRBV12-4 to TRBJ1-4; D remains ambiguous. Between the trimmed V and J ends, which lost 5 bases and 4 bases, there was a span of 8 bases. The CDR3 length is 13 residues. CDR3 amino acids: CASSGGGNEKLFF. The DNA for the CDR3 is TGTGCCAGCAGTGGAGGAGGTAATGAAAAACTGTTTTTT.

CDR3 loop: CASSQVRVNTEAFF. CDR3 bases: TGTGCCAGCAGCCAAGTCCGGGTGAACACTGAAGCTTTCTTT. V and J are TRBV3-1 (or the pseudogene TRBV3-2) and TRBJ1-1; D ambiguous. Trimming left V 1 base short and J 0 bases short, with 6 bases between. This CDR3 is built from 14 residues. Germline V lookup: CDR1 LGHDT, CDR2 YNNKEL (reference sequence).

This clone has just one count. The rearrangement uses TRBV30 and TRBJ2-6; D not certain. Trimming left V 0 bases short and J 0 bases short, with 6 bases between. Per germline, CDR1 GTSNPN and CDR2 SVGIG (reference sequence). The CDR3 is 15 amino acids. The CDR3 loop reads CAWSVLASGANVLTF. The CDR3 nucleotides read TGTGCCTGGAGTGTTCTGGCCTCTGGGGCCAACGTCCTGACTTTC. Variable domain in full (rest from reference TRBV30 and TRBJ2-6): SQTIHQWPATLVQPVGSPLSLECTVEGTSNPNLYWYRQAAGRGLQLLFYSVGIGQISSEVPQNLSASRPQDRQFILSSKKLLLSDSGFYLCAWSVLASGANVLTFGAGSRLTVL.

This clone was recorded only once. The gene calls are TRBV5-5 and TRBJ1-5, with 8 positions matching TRBD1. The CDR3 has 15 residues. Germline V CDR1 and CDR2: SGHKS, YYEKEE (reference sequence). The ends lost 5 bases at V and 7 bases at J; junction bases unmatched: 11. Written as DNA, the CDR3 is TGTGCCAGCAGAGAACTGGACAGGGAGTACCAGCCCCAGCATTTT. Protein product: CASRELDREYQPQHF. The full variable domain, with the rest looked up from reference TRBV5-5 and TRBJ1-5, is DAGVTQSPTHLIKTRGQQVTLRCSPISGHKSVSWYQQVLGQGPQFIFQYYEKEERGRGNFPDRFSARQFPNYSSELNVNALLLGDSALYLCASRELDREYQPQHFGDGTRLSIL.

The J gene is TRBJ2-4, the V gene TRBV6-5; 7 positions match TRBD1. This CDR3 spans 15 amino acids. From germline, CDR1 is MNHEY and CDR2 SVGAGI. The V segment lost 8 bases and the J segment 0 bases; nucleotides outside the gene matches: 7. CDR3 coding DNA: TGTGCCAGCCTAAGAGGGGGCTTAGCCAAAAACATTCAGTACTTC. This gives the protein CASLRGGLAKNIQYF.

The rearrangement uses TRBV19 and TRBJ2-1; 9 positions match TRBD2. V trimming: 3 bases; J trimming: 7 bases; junction bases outside the gene matches: 16. The germline V gene encodes CDR1 LNHDA and CDR2 SQIVND (reference sequence). The CDR3 loop spans 18 amino acids. The CDR3 DNA sequence: TGTGCCAGTAGTATGGGGGAATTTGGTAGCGGGGGTTGGAATGAGCAGTTCTTC. Translating it yields CASSMGEFGSGGWNEQFF.

The chain is built from TRBV2 and TRBJ1-6; D is undetermined. CDR1 and CDR2 from the germline V gene are SNHLY and FYNNEI. The CDR3 runs to 13 residues. V gave up 8 bases and J gave up 7 bases, with 12 bases separating them. The CDR3 bases are TGTGCCAGCGGGAGGGATGGAAATTCACCCCTCCACTTT. It specifies CASGRDGNSPLHF.

The chain carries TRBV11-3 and TRBJ2-4; 10 nucleotides align to TRBD2. V was pared by 5 bases and J by 7 bases, with 11 bases of the junction left unmatched. CDR1 SGHNT and CDR2 YENEEA come from the germline V gene. The CDR3 runs 16 residues. CDR3 nucleotides: TGTGCCAGCAGCCCCCAGCGGGGGGGAGGGGGGAACATTCAGTACTTC. The encoded protein is CASSPQRGGGGNIQYF.

A single count supports this clone. The rearrangement uses TRBV11-3 and TRBJ1-1, with D possibly matching TRBD1 (6 bases). This CDR3 is built from 14 residues. The germline V gene encodes CDR1 SGHNT and CDR2 YENEEA. Trimming stripped 4 bases from V and 3 bases from J, with 12 bases between. The CDR3 is CASSSSRGDTEAFF. DNA of the CDR3: TGTGCCAGCAGCTCATCCAGGGGAGACACTGAAGCTTTCTTT.

In this sample, this clone turned up a few times. V is TRBV13 and J is TRBJ1-4, with 7 bases that match TRBD1. CDR1 and CDR2 (germline): PRHDT, FYEKMQ (reference sequence). This CDR3 is 14 amino acids long. The ends lost 5 bases at V and 11 bases at J; junction bases unmatched: 11. The CDR3 protein is CASSDDRDAEKLFF. The DNA for the CDR3 is TGTGCCAGCAGCGATGACAGGGATGCGGAGAAACTGTTTTTT.

This chain uses TRBV11-3 with TRBJ2-1; 7 bases match TRBD2. The CDR3 runs to 15 residues. Germline CDR1 SGHNT, CDR2 YENEEA. V was pared by 2 bases and J by 4 bases, with 5 bases of the junction left unmatched. The CDR3 protein is CASSLSGGVYNEQFF. The CDR3 nucleotides read TGTGCCAGCAGCTTAAGTGGGGGGGTTTACAATGAGCAGTTCTTC.

DNA for the CDR3: TGTGCCAGCAGCGTCGGAGCCGTCCCGGGACAGGGAAAAGCTTTCTTT. Translated: CASSVGAVPGQGKAFF. This chain connects TRBV9 to TRBJ1-1; TRBD1 matches at 9 bases. The V segment lost 2 bases and the J segment 9 bases; nucleotides outside the gene matches: 14. The CDR3 consists of 16 residues. Germline V gene lookup returns CDR1 SGDLS and CDR2 YYNGEE. The full variable domain, in which reference TRBV9 and TRBJ1-1 provide the parts outside the CDR3, is DSGVTQTPKHLITATGQRVTLRCSPRSGDLSVYWYQQSLDQGLQFLIQYYNGEERAKGNILERFSAQQFPDLHSELNLSSLELGDSALYFCASSVGAVPGQGKAFFGQGTRLTVV.

This clone is a singleton in its sample. The genes are TRBV7-9 and TRBJ2-3; 12 bases line up with TRBD2. CDR1 is SEHNR, CDR2 FQNEAQ, per germline (reference sequence). Trimming took 5 bases from V and 4 from J; bases not matched to a gene: 7. The CDR3 has 16 residues. In nucleotides, the CDR3 is TGTGCCAGCAGCGCCGGACTAGCGGGGACCGCAGATACGCAGTATTTT. It encodes CASSAGLAGTADTQYF.

The V call is TRBV7-9, the J call TRBJ2-1; TRBD2 matches at 10 bases. Germline V gives CDR1 SEHNR, CDR2 FQNEAQ (reference sequence). V shed 7 bases and J 3 bases; nucleotides not matched to a gene: 9. The CDR3 is made up of 16 amino acids. CDR3 region: CASTNSGGAGYNEQFF. For the CDR3, the DNA is TGTGCCAGCACCAACAGCGGGGGGGCCGGCTACAATGAGCAGTTCTTC.

V and J are TRBV9 and TRBJ2-1; a weak D match, TRBD2 (6 bases). The CDR3 contains 17 residues. With 3 bases removed from V and 0 bases from J, the gap between germline ends came to 16 bases. Germline loops: CDR1 SGDLS, CDR2 YYNGEE. For the CDR3, the DNA is TGTGCCAGCAGCGCGGGGACTGGGCCGGGCTCCTACAATGAGCAGTTCTTC. It translates to CASSAGTGPGSYNEQFF.

This clone was counted many times. The V and J genes are TRBV10-3 and TRBJ2-1; TRBD2 aligns across 8 bases. This CDR3 has 17 residues. Trimming at V came to 5 bases and at J to 7 bases, leaving 16 bases not matched to a gene. Germline V CDR1 and CDR2: ENHRY, SYGVKD. CDR3 DNA sequence: TGTGCCATCAGTAAGGGTAGCGGGGCCTCTTCGTGGAATGAGCAGTTCTTC. Translating gives CAISKGSGASSWNEQFF.

V and J are TRBV19 and TRBJ1-6; unclear D gene. Trimming shortened V by 7 bases and J by 8 bases, and 15 bases separated the two germline ends. CDR3 length: 14 residues. Per the germline V gene, CDR1 is LNHDA and CDR2 is SQIVND (reference sequence). The CDR3: CASTRGMLDSPLHF. CDR3 nucleotides: TGTGCCAGTACCCGAGGAATGTTGGATTCACCCCTCCACTTT.

This clone was seen more than once but under ten times. The chain carries TRBV28 and TRBJ2-7; a possible D gene is TRBD1 (5 bases). CDR3 length: 15 amino acids. The V end lost 1 base, the J end lost 1 base, and 11 bases lay between the germline ends. Germline CDR1 is MDHEN and CDR2 is SYDVKM. The DNA of the CDR3 is TGTGCCAGCAGTTTATCAGGGATCGGTTCCTACGAGCAGTACTTC. Translating gives CASSLSGIGSYEQYF.

CDR3 loop: CASSRGGARSGELFF. DNA of the CDR3: TGTGCCAGCAGCCGCGGGGGGGCAAGGAGCGGGGAGCTGTTTTTT. V and J are TRBV7-9 and TRBJ2-2; 9 bases are shared with TRBD2. The CDR3 length is 15 residues. CDR1 and CDR2 from the germline V gene are SEHNR and FQNEAQ (reference sequence). Losses at the gene ends were 5 bases for V and 7 bases for J; bases not matched to a gene: 8.

V gene TRBV28 combines with J gene TRBJ2-7, with 7 bases aligning to TRBD1. Losses at the gene ends were 3 bases for V and 3 bases for J; bases not matched to a gene: 11. The CDR3 contains 16 residues. Germline V lookup: CDR1 MDHEN, CDR2 SYDVKM. Here the CDR3 DNA reads TGTGCCAGCAGTTTTCGGCCTGGCAGGGGGATCTACGAGCAGTACTTC. This translates into CASSFRPGRGIYEQYF.

This clone has just one count. The CDR3 protein is CASTFQARYGELFF. The CDR3 nucleotides read TGTGCCAGCACGTTTCAGGCCCGGTACGGGGAGCTGTTTTTT. This rearrangement joins TRBV6-5 to TRBJ2-2, with D hard to call. CDR3 length: 14 amino acids. V shed 7 bases and J shed 7 bases, with 16 bases lying between them. The germline CDR1 and CDR2 sequences are MNHEY and SVGAGI.

V gene TRBV2 combines with J gene TRBJ2-7; maybe TRBD1 (6 bases). The V end lost 4 bases, the J end lost 0 bases, and 13 bases lay between the germline ends. This CDR3 is 15 amino acids long. Germline CDR1 reads SNHLY; CDR2 reads FYNNEI. The CDR3: CASSGSGTLSYEQYF. CDR3 sequence (DNA): TGTGCCAGCAGTGGATCGGGGACACTCTCCTACGAGCAGTACTTC. The whole variable domain, filled in from reference TRBV2 and TRBJ2-7, reads EPEVTQTPSHQVTQMGQEVILRCVPISNHLYFYWYRQILGQKVEFLVSFYNNEISEKSEIFDDQFSVERPDGSNFTLKIRSTKLEDSAMYFCASSGSGTLSYEQYFGPGTRLTVT.

This clone has only a few counts. The chain combines TRBV28 with TRBJ2-7; 12 positions match TRBD2. This CDR3 is 14 amino acids long. CDR1 is MDHEN and CDR2 is SYDVKM in the germline V gene. After removal of 3 bases from V and 4 bases from J, the junction contained 1 base not matched to a gene. The CDR3 is CASSLGTSGYEQYF. CDR3 in DNA: TGTGCCAGCAGTTTGGGGACTAGCGGGTACGAGCAGTACTTC.